Below, 5 T cell receptor beta chains from the same sample are listed, as sequenced in a study of blood T cells in healthy people across ages (dated by TCRdb to between 2014 and 2016). Receptors were amplified or captured by 5' RACE. Sequencing instrument: Illumina HiSeq 2500. A second PCR of 7 to 11 cycles was run with a J-beta primer mix and a sample-barcoded 5' primer. TCRdb cleaned the public reads at Q25 with fastp, built clones with MiXCR and kept in-frame beta chains. Rows with one shared CDR3 protein collapse into an entry with the most common genes and DNA. For this sample there are some 1.5 million distinct CDR3 sequences; over 25% appear just once. More than 6% of the sample belongs to the ten largest clones. Sample: blood. The receptors derive from a woman in her thirties in good health.

The chain links TRBV19 to TRBJ1-5; D unresolved. CDR1 is LNHDA and CDR2 is SQIVND in the germline V gene (reference sequence). Trimming shortened V by 7 bases and J by 0 bases, and 10 bases separated the two germline ends. The CDR3 totals 14 residues. This CDR3 reads CASKRANSNQPQHF. CDR3 DNA: TGTGCCAGTAAACGAGCTAATAGCAATCAGCCCCAGCATTTT.

At least ten counts were recorded for this clonotype. This chain connects TRBV20-1 to TRBJ1-2; D ambiguous. Trimming took 6 bases from V and 3 from J, leaving 8 bases between them. CDR1 and CDR2 from the germline V gene are DFQATT and SNEGSKA (reference sequence). CDR3 length: 11 residues. Written as DNA, the CDR3 is TGCAGTGCCAGGACGGACTATGGCTACACCTTC. It encodes CSARTDYGYTF.

This clonotype has just a few counts. One end of the junction is discordant with germline, which a read error may explain. The rearrangement links TRBV7-2 to TRBJ2-3; D is uncertain. The CDR3 spans 13 residues. The V gene's germline CDR1 is SGHTA and CDR2 FQGNSA. The CDR3 sequence is CASSSLLADMQYF. CDR3 in DNA: TGTGCCAGCAGCTCCCTACTCGCAGATATGCAGTATTTT.

This clonotype was seen a handful of times. The junction and the germline gene differ at one end; a read error may be behind it. The CDR3: CTSSLPEGSDGYTF. The CDR3 DNA reads TGCACCAGCAGCCTTCCGGAGGGGTCGGATGGCTACACCTTC. The genes are TRBV5-1 and TRBJ1-2, with TRBD1 as a possible D gene (5 bases). This CDR3 region has 14 residues. From germline, CDR1 is SGHRS and CDR2 YFSETQ.

The chain carries TRBV20-1 and TRBJ1-5; D unresolved. CDR1 is DFQATT and CDR2 is SNEGSKA in the germline V gene (reference sequence). The CDR3 runs 16 residues. V dropped 0 bases and J dropped 0 bases, with 12 bases sitting between them. The CDR3 DNA is TGCAGTGCTAGAGACTCCCTCCGGGGTAGCAATCAGCCCCAGCATTTT. Translation: CSARDSLRGSNQPQHF.